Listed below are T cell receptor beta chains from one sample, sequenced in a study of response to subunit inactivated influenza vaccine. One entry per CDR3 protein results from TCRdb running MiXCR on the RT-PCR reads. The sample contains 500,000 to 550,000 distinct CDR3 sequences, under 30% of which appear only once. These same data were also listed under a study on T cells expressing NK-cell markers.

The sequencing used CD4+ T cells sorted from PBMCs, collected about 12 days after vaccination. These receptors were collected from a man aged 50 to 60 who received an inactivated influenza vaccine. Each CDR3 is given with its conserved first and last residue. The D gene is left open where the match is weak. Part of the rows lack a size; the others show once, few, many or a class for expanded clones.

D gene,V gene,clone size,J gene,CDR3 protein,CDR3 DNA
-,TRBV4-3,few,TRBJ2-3,CASSQERSTDTQYF,TGCGCCAGCAGCCAAGAACGGAGCACAGATACGCAGTATTTT
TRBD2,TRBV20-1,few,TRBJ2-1,CSARDLILTSGSDEQFF,TGCAGTGCTAGAGATCTAATTTTGACTAGCGGGAGTGATGAGCAGTTCTTC
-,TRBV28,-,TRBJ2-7,CASRPGHKAEQYF,TGTGCCAGCAGACCGGGACATAAGGCCGAGCAGTACTTC
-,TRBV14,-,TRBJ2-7,CASLKGPYYF,TGTGCCAGCTTAAAGGGACCCTACTACTTC
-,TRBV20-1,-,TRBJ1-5,CSAGRGDQPQHF,TGCAGTGCTGGGAGGGGGGACCAGCCCCAGCATTTT
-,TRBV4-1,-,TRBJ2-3,CASSRLLARISTDTQYF,TGCGCCAGCAGCCGCCTTCTCGCCCGAATAAGCACAGATACGCAGTATTTT
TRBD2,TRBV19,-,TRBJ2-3,CASSMGLAGGPAPYF,TGTGCCAGTAGTATGGGACTAGCGGGGGGGCCCGCCCCGTATTTT
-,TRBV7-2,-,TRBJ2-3,CASSLAMWGALTDTQYF,TGTGCCAGCAGCTTAGCGATGTGGGGGGCCTTAACAGATACGCAGTATTTT
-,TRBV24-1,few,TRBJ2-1,CATSDQRELANEQFF,TGTGCCACCAGTGACCAAAGAGAACTAGCAAATGAGCAGTTCTTC
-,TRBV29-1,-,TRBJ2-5,CSVQIQYKETQYF,TGCAGCGTTCAAATCCAGTACAAAGAGACCCAGTACTTC
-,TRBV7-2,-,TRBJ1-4,CASSRSPTTNEKLFF,TGTGCCAGCAGCCGCAGCCCAACAACTAATGAAAAACTGTTTTTT
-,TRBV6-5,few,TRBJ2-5,CASSYEVPQETQYF,TGTGCCAGCAGTTACGAGGTCCCCCAAGAGACCCAGTACTTC
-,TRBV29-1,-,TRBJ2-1,CSAYLGRVGYNEQFF,TGCAGCGCGTACCTGGGGAGAGTTGGCTACAATGAGCAGTTCTTC
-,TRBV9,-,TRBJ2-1,CASSSRPLKGWSSYNEQFF,TGTGCCAGCAGCTCCCGTCCCCTTAAGGGGTGGAGCTCCTACAATGAGCAGTTCTTC
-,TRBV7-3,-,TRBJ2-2,CASSLTRTGELFF,TGTGCCAGCAGCTTAACCAGGACCGGGGAGCTGTTTTTT
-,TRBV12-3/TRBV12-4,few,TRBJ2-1,CASSFLRMDNEQFF,TGTGCCAGCAGTTTCCTTAGGATGGACAATGAGCAGTTCTTC
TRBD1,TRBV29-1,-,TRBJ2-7,CSVKDRANGEQYF,TGCAGCGTGAAGGACAGGGCGAACGGCGAGCAGTACTTC
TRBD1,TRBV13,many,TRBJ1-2,CASSRGQGDGYTF,TGTGCCAGCAGCCGGGGACAGGGGGATGGCTACACCTTC
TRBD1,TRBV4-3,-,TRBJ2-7,CASSQAGQGADEQYF,TGCGCCAGCAGCCAGGCGGGACAGGGGGCCGACGAGCAGTACTTC
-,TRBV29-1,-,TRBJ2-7,CSVDYLGRTPYEQYF,TGCAGCGTTGACTACTTAGGGCGGACCCCCTACGAGCAGTACTTC
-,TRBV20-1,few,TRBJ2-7,CSARGFSIYEQYF,TGCAGTGCTAGGGGGTTTTCGATTTACGAGCAGTACTTC
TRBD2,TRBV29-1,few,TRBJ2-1,CSANPGLAGINEQFF,TGCAGCGCTAATCCCGGACTAGCGGGGATCAATGAGCAGTTCTTC
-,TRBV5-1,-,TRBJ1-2,CASSLGTGNAYGYTF,TGCGCCAGCAGCTTGGGAACAGGCAACGCCTATGGCTACACCTTC
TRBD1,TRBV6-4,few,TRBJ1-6,CASSTGQGNSPLHF,TGTGCCAGCAGTACGGGACAGGGTAATTCACCCCTCCACTTT
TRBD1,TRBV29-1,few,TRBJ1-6,CSVVGQANSPLHF,TGCAGCGTTGTAGGACAGGCTAATTCACCCCTCCACTTT
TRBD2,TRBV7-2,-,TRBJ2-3,CASSARLAAQYF,TGTGCCAGCAGCGCAAGACTAGCGGCGCAGTATTTT
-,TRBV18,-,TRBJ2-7,CASSKLASSEQYF,TGTGCCAGCTCAAAGCTAGCGTCGAGTGAGCAGTACTTC
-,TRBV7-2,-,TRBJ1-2,CASPTGNYGYTF,TGTGCCAGCCCCACCGGAAACTATGGCTACACCTTC
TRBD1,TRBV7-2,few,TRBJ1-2,CASSPGQINYGYTF,TGTGCCAGCAGCCCGGGACAGATTAACTATGGCTACACCTTC
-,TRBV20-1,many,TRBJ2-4,CSATPGGGNIQYF,TGCAGTGCCACCCCCGGAGGAGGAAACATTCAGTACTTC
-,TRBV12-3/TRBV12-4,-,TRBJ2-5,CASSIEGETQYF,TGTGCCAGCAGTATCGAGGGGGAGACCCAGTACTTC
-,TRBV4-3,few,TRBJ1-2,CASSRGTGYGYTF,TGCGCCAGCAGCCGAGGGACGGGGTATGGCTACACCTTC
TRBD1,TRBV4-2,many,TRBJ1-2,CASSQGQGLGYGYTF,TGTGCCAGCAGCCAAGGACAGGGATTAGGCTATGGCTACACCTTC
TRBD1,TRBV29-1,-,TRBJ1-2,CSATDRGSNGYTF,TGCAGCGCCACGGACAGGGGCTCGAATGGCTACACCTTC
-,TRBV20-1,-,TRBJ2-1,CSARVPGRAYNEQFF,TGCAGTGCTAGGGTTCCGGGACGGGCCTACAATGAGCAGTTCTTC
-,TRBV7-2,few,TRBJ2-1,CASRRYNEQFF,TGTGCCAGCAGGCGATACAATGAGCAGTTCTTC
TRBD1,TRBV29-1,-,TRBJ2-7,CSTRTGPGHEQYF,TGCAGCACCCGGACAGGTCCAGGCCACGAGCAGTACTTC
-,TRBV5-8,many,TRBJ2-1,CASTLRAGRDEQFF,TGTGCCAGCACCCTCCGGGCAGGGCGGGATGAGCAGTTCTTC